Listed below are T cell receptor beta chains from one sample, sequenced in a study of PD-L1 blockade in urothelial cancer. Clones were read by immunoSEQ multiplex PCR, and TCRdb kept only the in-frame ones, dropping some. Of approximately 51,000 clones in the sample, more than 75% were seen once. This material consisted of PBMCs, taken around atezolizumab (anti-PD-L1) treatment. These receptors all come from a man between 60 and 75 years old with urothelial cancer. The CDR3 runs from the conserved cysteine through the conserved F or W. D genes are given only for firm matches. The size of a clone is reported for some rows only, either as once, few or many, or as a class for expanded clones.

-	-	TRBJ2-7	TRBV5-6	TGTGCCAGCAGCTTGATGGGGGGTTGGGTCTACGAGCAGTACTTC	CASSLMGGWVYEQYF
-	TRBD2	TRBJ2-6	TRBV5-1	TGCGCCAGCAGCGCTGGAATAGGCGGGAGGGGGTCTGGGGCCAACGTCCTGACTTTC	CASSAGIGGRGSGANVLTF
-	TRBD1	TRBJ1-5	TRBV5-1	TGCGCCAGCAGCTCGGGACAGCCCGGGCAGCCCCAGCATTTT	CASSSGQPGQPQHF
-	-	TRBJ1-5	TRBV4-1	TGCGCCAGCAGCCAAGCGACAGCATATAGCAATCAGCCCCAGCATTTT	CASSQATAYSNQPQHF
-	-	TRBJ2-5	TRBV6-5	TGTGCCAGCGGGCGCGAAAAGACCCAGTACTTC	CASGREKTQYF
-	-	TRBJ1-5	TRBV5-1	TGCGCCAGCAGCGTCTACAGCGGGAGCAATCAGCCCCAGCATTTT	CASSVYSGSNQPQHF
-	TRBD2	TRBJ2-2	TRBV5-1	TGCGCCAGCAGCGCGGGAGGGAACACCGGGGAGCTGTTTTTT	CASSAGGNTGELFF
-	-	TRBJ2-7	TRBV30	TGTGCCTGGAGACCCCACGGACATTTATCCTACGAGCAGTACTTC	CAWRPHGHLSYEQYF
-	TRBD1	TRBJ1-5	TRBV5-1	TGCGCCAGCAGCTTGGGGACAGGGTCGGAGCAGCCCCAGCATTTT	CASSLGTGSEQPQHF
-	TRBD1	TRBJ1-1	TRBV7-2	TGTGCCAGCAGCTTTACAGGGGGCAATGAAGCTTTCTTT	CASSFTGGNEAFF
-	-	TRBJ1-5	TRBV6-6	TGTGCCAGCCGAGACTCGAATAGCAATCAGCCCCAGCATTTT	CASRDSNSNQPQHF
-	TRBD2	TRBJ2-1	TRBV5-4	TGTGCCAGCAGCTTGGTGGCAAGTCGGGGGGTCTCCTACAATGAGCAGTTCTTC	CASSLVASRGVSYNEQFF
-	-	TRBJ2-2	TRBV6-6	TGTGCCAGCAGTTACCCAGGGACTTTAAACACCGGGGAGCTGTTTTTT	CASSYPGTLNTGELFF
few	-	TRBJ2-2	TRBV10-1	TGCGCCAGCAGTCATGACACCGGGGAGCTGTTTTTT	CASSHDTGELFF
-	-	TRBJ2-1	TRBV29-1	TGCAGCGTTGAAGATATCGGTACAGCTACAATGCGGCAGTTCTTC	CSVEDIGTATMRQFF